A single sample gave rise to the 7 T cell receptor beta chains below, sequenced in a study of STAT3 mutations in large granular lymphocyte leukemia. Measured with immunoSEQ multiplex PCR; TCRdb has only the in-frame clones, and not every one. The sample contains under 15,000 clones, more than 65% of which appear only once. Their antigen targets remain unknown. Study-wide findings and caveats: Every T-LGLL patient had at least one immunodominant TCRbeta clonotype.

Sequencing was performed on peripheral blood mononuclear cells. The source is a man aged 55 to 69 with T-cell large granular lymphocyte leukemia. Some clones in this sample may be carry-over from other donors' samples.

Points on this clone: One end of the junction is discordant with germline, which a read error may explain. The gene calls are TRBV7-7 and TRBJ2-7; the D gene is possibly TRBD2 (7 bases). The CDR3 consists of 13 residues. Germline CDR1 is SSHAT and CDR2 is FNYEAQ (reference sequence). CDR3 sequence (DNA): TGTGCTAGCAGCCTAGGGGGGGGTAACGAGCAGTACTTC. It encodes CASSLGGGNEQYF.

The chain carries TRBV2 and TRBJ2-7, with D possibly matching TRBD1 (8 bases). From germline, CDR1 is SNHLY and CDR2 FYNNEI. The CDR3 is 13 residues long. Trimming removed 10 bases from V and 0 bases from J, with 13 bases in between. The CDR3 sequence: CATTGGVSYEQYF. CDR3 sequence (DNA): TGTGCCACCACAGGGGGGGTCTCCTACGAGCAGTACTTC.

This rearrangement joins TRBV12-5 to TRBJ1-6; TRBD1 matches 9 bases. CDR1 is LGHNT and CDR2 is FRNRAP in the germline V gene. V was pared by 0 bases and J by 10 bases, with 7 bases of the junction left unmatched. This CDR3 has 16 amino acids. For the CDR3, the DNA is TGTGCTAGTGGTTTGGTCGACAGGGGGTTCCCATCACCCCTCCACTTT. Translation: CASGLVDRGFPSPLHF.

The rearrangement joins TRBV5-1 to TRBJ2-1; D is uncertain. This CDR3 has 13 amino acids. V lost 2 bases and J 5 bases, leaving 8 bases between the germline ends. Germline V gene data show CDR1 as SGHRS and CDR2 as YFSETQ. CDR3 coding DNA: TGCGCCAGCAGCTTTTTACGCAACAATGAGCAGTTCTTC. Translation gives CASSFLRNNEQFF.

CDR3 coding DNA: TGTGCCAGCTCACCACCCGGGAGCGAAAAACTGTTTTTT. Amino acid sequence: CASSPPGSEKLFF. The V call is TRBV18, the J call TRBJ1-4; D ambiguous. From germline, CDR1 is KGHSH and CDR2 LQKENI. The CDR3 runs 13 residues. The V end lost 0 bases, the J end lost 8 bases, and 7 bases lay between the germline ends.

The gene calls are TRBV28 and TRBJ2-3; D is undetermined. The V end was cut by 4 bases, the J end by 1 base, with 12 bases between. This CDR3 has 15 residues. Germline CDR1 is MDHEN and CDR2 is SYDVKM. This CDR3 is CASSYAQPRTDTQYF. The CDR3 DNA sequence: TGTGCCAGCAGTTATGCGCAGCCCCGCACAGATACGCAGTATTTT. The full variable domain, its missing parts supplied by reference TRBV28 and TRBJ2-3, is DVKVTQSSRYLVKRTGEKVFLECVQDMDHENMFWYRQDPGLGLRLIYFSYDVKMKEKGDIPEGYSVSREKKERFSLILESASTNQTSMYLCASSYAQPRTDTQYFGPGTRLTVL.

The chain recombines TRBV6-5 with TRBJ2-5; D is ambiguous. The V gene's germline CDR1 is MNHEY and CDR2 SVGAGI. V lost 5 bases and J lost 7, with 8 bases in between. This CDR3 contains 11 residues. CDR3 region: CASSQRMTQYF. The CDR3 nucleotides are TGTGCCAGCAGTCAACGTATGACCCAGTACTTC.